Presented here are 8 T cell receptor beta chains from one specimen sequenced in a study of CD8+CD57+ T cells in acquired aplastic anemia. Genomic DNA templated the TCR beta VDJ and CDR3 profiling. TCRdb itself ran the reads through MiXCR, one entry per CDR3 protein. The table includes under 200,000 distinct CDR3 sequences, roughly 50% detected once. Patients sequenced had flow cytometry evidence of CD8+CD57+ cell expansion. Material: sorted CD4+, CD8+, or CD8+CD57+ T cells (not recorded which) from PBMCs. These receptor sequences come from a human donor with aplastic anemia.

V is TRBV6-1 and J is TRBJ2-2; weak D call: TRBD2 (6 bases). This CDR3 comprises 13 residues. Trimming took 4 bases from V and 6 from J, leaving 9 bases between them. CDR1 is MNHNS and CDR2 is SASEGT in the germline V gene. The CDR3 coding sequence is TGTGCCAGCAGTGGGAGGGGATCCGGGGAGCTGTTTTTT. Its translation: CASSGRGSGELFF.

The genes are TRBV14 and TRBJ2-3; maybe TRBD1 (5 bases). This CDR3 has 14 amino acids. Per the germline V gene, CDR1 is SGHDN and CDR2 is FVKESK. V lost 3 bases to trimming and J lost 2 bases, with 9 bases between them. As DNA, the CDR3 is TGTGCCAGCAGCCAGCAACAGGACACAGATACGCAGTATTTT. This encodes CASSQQQDTDTQYF. Variable domain in full (rest from reference TRBV14 and TRBJ2-3): EAGVTQFPSHSVIEKGQTVTLRCDPISGHDNLYWYRRVMGKEIKFLLHFVKESKQDESGMPNNRFLAERTGGTYSTLKVQPAELEDSGVYFCASSQQQDTDTQYFGPGTRLTVL.

This clonotype showed up just a few times. This sequence joins TRBV29-1 and TRBJ1-1; D is unresolved. Trimming took off 7 bases at V and 7 bases at J, with 13 bases between the two ends. This CDR3 is 11 amino acids long. Germline-derived CDR1 and CDR2 are SQVTM and ANQGSEA. The CDR3 nucleotides are TGCAGCGGCCGCGAAGGACTTGAAGCTTTCTTT. It encodes CSGREGLEAFF.

In its sample, this clonotype was seen many times. The V call is TRBV5-6, the J call TRBJ2-6; 7 bases are shared with TRBD2. In germline, CDR1 is SGHDT, CDR2 YYEEEE. Trimming cost V 4 bases and J 3 bases; bases outside gene matches: 7. The CDR3 has 16 residues. The CDR3 here is CASSPRASGGANVLTF. CDR3 bases: TGTGCCAGCAGCCCGCGAGCTAGCGGTGGGGCCAACGTCCTGACTTTC.

This clonotype was recorded at least ten times. This may be a read error: a much more frequent sequence differs by one nucleotide. The CDR3 sequence: CASSIRRRDNSPLRF. The DNA for the CDR3 is TGTGCCAGTAGTATAAGGCGGCGGGACAATTCACCCCTCCGCTTT. V and J are TRBV19 and TRBJ1-6; D is perhaps TRBD1 (6 bases). This CDR3 is 15 amino acids long. Germline V gene lookup returns CDR1 LNHDA and CDR2 SQIVND (reference sequence).

As DNA, the CDR3 is TGCAGTGCTAGTTTGGACCCCAACCAAGAGACCCAGTACTTC. Its translation is CSASLDPNQETQYF. V usage is TRBV20-1 and J usage is TRBJ2-5; no firm D call. V was clipped by 3 bases and J by 0 bases, with 11 bases between them. Per germline, CDR1 DFQATT and CDR2 SNEGSKA (reference sequence). CDR3 size: 14 residues.

The rearrangement uses TRBV10-3 and TRBJ2-1; D possibly corresponds to TRBD1 (5 bases). The germline CDR1 and CDR2 sequences are ENHRY and SYGVKD. The V and J ends lost 2 bases and 4 bases respectively, with 21 bases between them. This CDR3 is built from 18 residues. Here the CDR3 DNA reads TGTGCCATCAGTGAGAGCAGCGAGTGGGGCACTTCATACAATGAGCAGTTCTTC. This encodes CAISESSEWGTSYNEQFF.

With regard to this clonotype: Sequence at one end of the junction differs from germline and may be a read error. The chain recombines TRBV7-7 with TRBJ2-5, with 11 bases matching TRBD2. The length of the CDR3 is 17 residues. The germline V gene has CDR1 SSHAT and CDR2 FNYEAQ (reference sequence). In DNA, the CDR3 is TGTGCTAGCAGCTTAGTACTAGCGGGGGCGAGCGACGGGACCCGGTACTTC. Translated: CASSLVLAGASDGTRYF. Supplemented by reference TRBV7-7 and TRBJ2-5, the full variable domain reads GAGVSQSPRYKVTKRGQDVTLRCDPISSHATLYWYQQALGQGPEFLTYFNYEAQPDKSGLPSDRFSAERPEGSISTLTIQRTEQRDSAMYRCASSLVLAGASDGTRYFGPGTRLLVL.